A selection of T cell receptor beta chains follows, all from one sample in a study of blood T cell repertoires in COVID-19. Profiled with immunoSEQ multiplex PCR; TCRdb holds only in-frame clones, not every one. The sample lists approximately 280,000 clones, over 75% occurring once. Sequencing was carried out using peripheral blood. The receptors shown here come from a man aged 50 or older with active or convalescent COVID-19. Both conserved end residues are part of each CDR3. The order of the fields is CDR3 protein, CDR3 DNA, J gene, V gene, clone size, D gene. D genes are given only for firm matches. Clone size appears in some rows only: once, few, many, or a class for an expanded clone.

CDR3aa: CASSLGGRASNYGYTF
CDR3nt: TGCGCCAGCAGCTTGGGCGGCCGAGCCTCGAACTATGGCTACACCTTC
j_gene: TRBJ1-2
v_gene: TRBV5-1
abundance: NA
d_gene: NA

CDR3aa: CASSYLHGGNGRAFF
CDR3nt: TGTGCCAGCAGTTACTTACACGGGGGGAATGGTCGGGCTTTCTTT
j_gene: TRBJ1-1
v_gene: TRBV6-2/TRBV6-3
abundance: few
d_gene: NA

CDR3aa: CASSPQGLMNTEAFF
CDR3nt: TGTGCCAGCTCACCGCAAGGACTAATGAACACTGAAGCTTTCTTT
j_gene: TRBJ1-1
v_gene: TRBV18
abundance: NA
d_gene: NA

CDR3aa: CASSLAPEGYGYTF
CDR3nt: TGTGCCAGCAGCTTAGCCCCAGAGGGATATGGCTACACCTTC
j_gene: TRBJ1-2
v_gene: TRBV7-6
abundance: NA
d_gene: NA

CDR3aa: CATSRDQIYGYTF
CDR3nt: TGTGCCACCAGCAGAGATCAGATTTATGGCTACACCTTC
j_gene: TRBJ1-2
v_gene: TRBV15
abundance: few
d_gene: NA

CDR3aa: CASSVRQTSNYGYTF
CDR3nt: TGTGCCAGCAGCGTCCGACAGACTTCTAACTATGGCTACACCTTC
j_gene: TRBJ1-2
v_gene: TRBV9
abundance: NA
d_gene: NA

CDR3aa: CASSRTGNTEAFF
CDR3nt: TGTGCCAGCAGCCGGACAGGGAACACTGAAGCTTTCTTT
j_gene: TRBJ1-1
v_gene: TRBV4-2
abundance: NA
d_gene: TRBD1

CDR3aa: CASSTYPGQGIAKNIQYF
CDR3nt: TGTGCCAGCAGTACCTATCCGGGACAGGGTATAGCCAAAAACATTCAGTACTTC
j_gene: TRBJ2-4
v_gene: TRBV28
abundance: NA
d_gene: TRBD1

CDR3aa: CASSFGGSTDTQYF
CDR3nt: TGTGCCAGCAGCTTTGGCGGGAGCACAGATACGCAGTATTTT
j_gene: TRBJ2-3
v_gene: TRBV7-3
abundance: NA
d_gene: NA

CDR3aa: CATSRVPRVDIYEQYF
CDR3nt: TGTGCCACCAGCAGAGTGCCCAGGGTAGATATCTACGAGCAGTACTTC
j_gene: TRBJ2-7
v_gene: TRBV15
abundance: NA
d_gene: NA

CDR3aa: CAWSLGHTADTQYF
CDR3nt: TGTGCCTGGAGTCTCGGACACACAGCAGATACGCAGTATTTT
j_gene: TRBJ2-3
v_gene: TRBV30
abundance: NA
d_gene: NA

CDR3aa: CATSPRGNTEAFF
CDR3nt: TGTGCCACCAGCCCCCGGGGAAACACTGAAGCTTTCTTT
j_gene: TRBJ1-1
v_gene: TRBV15
abundance: NA
d_gene: NA

CDR3aa: CASSYSFSNSPLHF
CDR3nt: TGTGCCAGCAGTTACTCGTTCAGTAATTCACCCCTCCACTTT
j_gene: TRBJ1-6
v_gene: TRBV6-5
abundance: NA
d_gene: NA

CDR3aa: CASRYGNSNYGYTF
CDR3nt: TGTGCCAGCAGATATGGAAACAGTAACTATGGCTACACCTTC
j_gene: TRBJ1-2
v_gene: TRBV27
abundance: NA
d_gene: NA

CDR3aa: CASRGSLPGELFF
CDR3nt: TGCGCCAGCCGCGGATCACTTCCCGGGGAGCTGTTTTTT
j_gene: TRBJ2-2
v_gene: TRBV10-1
abundance: NA
d_gene: NA

CDR3aa: CASSQVWDSTEAFF
CDR3nt: TGCGCCAGCAGCCAAGTTTGGGACAGTACTGAAGCTTTCTTT
j_gene: TRBJ1-1
v_gene: TRBV4-1
abundance: NA
d_gene: TRBD1

CDR3aa: CASSFTWGQGAGFGNQPQHF
CDR3nt: TGTGCCAGTAGTTTCACCTGGGGACAGGGGGCGGGATTCGGCAATCAGCCCCAGCATTTT
j_gene: TRBJ1-5
v_gene: TRBV19
abundance: NA
d_gene: TRBD1

CDR3aa: CASSTSGTNEKLFF
CDR3nt: TGTGCCAGCAGCACCTCAGGAACTAATGAAAAACTGTTTTTT
j_gene: TRBJ1-4
v_gene: TRBV6-5
abundance: NA
d_gene: NA

CDR3aa: CASSRVSRGNTIYF
CDR3nt: TGTGCCAGTAGTCGGGTCAGCCGAGGAAACACCATATATTTT
j_gene: TRBJ1-3
v_gene: TRBV19
abundance: few
d_gene: NA

CDR3aa: CASSLGTGGNQPQHF
CDR3nt: TGTGCCAGCAGCCTGGGGACGGGGGGAAATCAGCCCCAGCATTTT
j_gene: TRBJ1-5
v_gene: TRBV7-2
abundance: NA
d_gene: NA

CDR3aa: CASSHRGTYGELFF
CDR3nt: TGTGCCAGCAGCCACCGAGGGACTTATGGGGAGCTGTTTTTT
j_gene: TRBJ2-2
v_gene: TRBV14
abundance: NA
d_gene: NA

CDR3aa: CASRGRGEKLFF
CDR3nt: TGTGCCAGCAGGGGCCGGGGTGAAAAACTGTTTTTT
j_gene: TRBJ1-4
v_gene: TRBV6-5
abundance: NA
d_gene: NA

CDR3aa: CASSSSQGLARSPLHF
CDR3nt: TGTGCCAGCAGTTCGAGCCAGGGCCTCGCCCGTTCACCCCTCCACTTT
j_gene: TRBJ1-6
v_gene: TRBV2
abundance: many
d_gene: NA

CDR3aa: CASSSPGLAGVGYNEQFF
CDR3nt: TGTGCCAGCAGCTCTCCGGGACTAGCGGGAGTAGGGTACAATGAGCAGTTCTTC
j_gene: TRBJ2-1
v_gene: TRBV5-4
abundance: NA
d_gene: TRBD2

CDR3aa: CASSPSEDTQYF
CDR3nt: TGTGCCAGCAGCCCGTCGGAGGATACGCAGTATTTT
j_gene: TRBJ2-3
v_gene: TRBV7-2
abundance: NA
d_gene: NA

CDR3aa: CASSRAGNSPLHF
CDR3nt: TGTGCCAGTAGTAGAGCAGGGAATTCACCCCTCCACTTT
j_gene: TRBJ1-6
v_gene: TRBV19
abundance: NA
d_gene: NA

CDR3aa: CASSTSRDTEAFF
CDR3nt: TGCGCCAGCAGCACCTCGAGGGACACTGAAGCTTTCTTT
j_gene: TRBJ1-1
v_gene: TRBV5-1
abundance: NA
d_gene: NA

CDR3aa: CASSLGTSGPSYEQYF
CDR3nt: TGTGCCAGCAGCCTCGGGACTAGCGGACCCTCCTACGAGCAGTACTTC
j_gene: TRBJ2-7
v_gene: TRBV7-9
abundance: NA
d_gene: TRBD2

CDR3aa: CAWRAATNTGELFF
CDR3nt: TGTGCCTGGAGAGCCGCTACGAACACCGGGGAGCTGTTTTTT
j_gene: TRBJ2-2
v_gene: TRBV30
abundance: NA
d_gene: NA

CDR3aa: CAWSVQGNSYNSPLHF
CDR3nt: TGTGCCTGGAGTGTACAGGGGAACTCCTATAATTCACCCCTCCACTTT
j_gene: TRBJ1-6
v_gene: TRBV30
abundance: NA
d_gene: TRBD1

CDR3aa: CASSHGLAEETQYF
CDR3nt: TGCGCCAGCAGCCACGGACTAGCTGAAGAGACCCAGTACTTC
j_gene: TRBJ2-5
v_gene: TRBV5-1
abundance: NA
d_gene: TRBD2

CDR3aa: CASSTTGVGYYEQYF
CDR3nt: TGTGCCAGCAGTACCACAGGGGTCGGCTACTACGAGCAGTACTTC
j_gene: TRBJ2-7
v_gene: TRBV6-2/TRBV6-3
abundance: NA
d_gene: TRBD1

CDR3aa: CASSQQGSGANVLTF
CDR3nt: TGTGCCAGCAGTCAACAGGGCTCTGGGGCCAACGTCCTGACTTTC
j_gene: TRBJ2-6
v_gene: TRBV3-1/TRBV3-2
abundance: NA
d_gene: NA

CDR3aa: CASSPRQSSNQPQHF
CDR3nt: TGTGCCAGCTCACCCAGGCAGTCTAGCAATCAGCCCCAGCATTTT
j_gene: TRBJ1-5
v_gene: TRBV18
abundance: NA
d_gene: NA

CDR3aa: CASSQVRVHQLFDEQYF
CDR3nt: TGTGCCAGCAGCCAAGTCAGGGTTCACCAGCTCTTTGACGAGCAGTACTTC
j_gene: TRBJ2-7
v_gene: TRBV3-1/TRBV3-2
abundance: NA
d_gene: NA

CDR3aa: CASSFAGTYNEQFF
CDR3nt: TGTGCCAGCAGCTTTGCGGGTACCTACAATGAGCAGTTCTTC
j_gene: TRBJ2-1
v_gene: TRBV5-6
abundance: few
d_gene: NA

CDR3aa: CASSPVSSGVNTGELFF
CDR3nt: TGTGCCAGCTCACCAGTTTCCAGCGGGGTAAACACCGGGGAGCTGTTTTTT
j_gene: TRBJ2-2
v_gene: TRBV18
abundance: NA
d_gene: TRBD2

CDR3aa: CASSPEQPNQPQHF
CDR3nt: TGTGCCAGCAGTCCTGAACAGCCGAATCAGCCCCAGCATTTT
j_gene: TRBJ1-5
v_gene: TRBV27
abundance: NA
d_gene: NA

CDR3aa: CASSREQGGRTGELFF
CDR3nt: TGCGCCAGCAGCCGCGAACAGGGCGGGCGTACCGGGGAGCTGTTTTTT
j_gene: TRBJ2-2
v_gene: TRBV4-3
abundance: few
d_gene: NA

CDR3aa: CASSLLDSNYGYTF
CDR3nt: TGTGCCAGCAGTTTACTGGACAGTAACTATGGCTACACCTTC
j_gene: TRBJ1-2
v_gene: TRBV27
abundance: NA
d_gene: NA

CDR3aa: CSVPGTGSTEAFF
CDR3nt: TGCAGCGTTCCCGGGACAGGGAGCACTGAAGCTTTCTTT
j_gene: TRBJ1-1
v_gene: TRBV29-1
abundance: NA
d_gene: TRBD1

CDR3aa: CASSYGSSYNEQFF
CDR3nt: TGTGCCAGCAGTTACGGGAGCTCCTACAATGAGCAGTTCTTC
j_gene: TRBJ2-1
v_gene: TRBV6-5
abundance: NA
d_gene: NA

CDR3aa: CASSLGRQGAYGYTF
CDR3nt: TGCGCCAGCAGCTTGGGACGCCAGGGGGCCTATGGCTACACCTTC
j_gene: TRBJ1-2
v_gene: TRBV5-1
abundance: NA
d_gene: TRBD1

CDR3aa: CASSWGLANNEQFF
CDR3nt: TGTGCCAGCAGCTGGGGACTAGCCAACAATGAGCAGTTCTTC
j_gene: TRBJ2-1
v_gene: TRBV7-2
abundance: NA
d_gene: TRBD2

CDR3aa: CASSRGDSSYEQYF
CDR3nt: TGTGCCAGTAGTAGAGGGGACAGCTCCTACGAGCAGTACTTC
j_gene: TRBJ2-7
v_gene: TRBV19
abundance: once
d_gene: TRBD1

CDR3aa: CASSPQAGETQYF
CDR3nt: TGTGCCAGCAGCCCCCAAGCTGGAGAGACCCAGTACTTC
j_gene: TRBJ2-5
v_gene: TRBV7-3
abundance: NA
d_gene: NA

CDR3aa: CATPNKPVDRTGRQNNEKLFF
CDR3nt: TGCGCCACCCCTAACAAACCGGTTGATAGGACAGGAAGGCAAAATAATGAAAAACTGTTTTTT
j_gene: TRBJ1-4
v_gene: TRBV23-1
abundance: NA
d_gene: TRBD1

CDR3aa: CASSEQIAGLPSRYEQYF
CDR3nt: TGCGCCAGCAGTGAGCAAATAGCGGGCCTACCCAGTCGTTACGAGCAGTACTTC
j_gene: TRBJ2-7
v_gene: TRBV10-1
abundance: NA
d_gene: TRBD2

CDR3aa: CARSDTEAFF
CDR3nt: TGTGCCAGGTCCGACACTGAAGCTTTCTTT
j_gene: TRBJ1-1
v_gene: TRBV19
abundance: NA
d_gene: NA

CDR3aa: CASSPPTSGINNEQFF
CDR3nt: TGTGCCAGCAGTCCCCCGACTAGCGGAATAAACAATGAGCAGTTCTTC
j_gene: TRBJ2-1
v_gene: TRBV6-2/TRBV6-3
abundance: NA
d_gene: TRBD2

CDR3aa: CASSPGLAGGRNEQFF
CDR3nt: TGTGCCAGCAGCCCAGGGCTAGCGGGAGGGCGAAATGAGCAGTTCTTC
j_gene: TRBJ2-1
v_gene: TRBV6-2/TRBV6-3
abundance: NA
d_gene: TRBD2

CDR3aa: CASSVNRIKAFF
CDR3nt: TGTGCCAGCAGCGTTAACAGGATTAAAGCTTTCTTT
j_gene: TRBJ1-1
v_gene: TRBV7-2
abundance: NA
d_gene: NA